Listed below are T cell receptor beta chains from one sample, sequenced in a study of T cells in Graves' hyperthyroidism and ophthalmopathy. One entry per CDR3 protein results from TCRdb running MiXCR on the multiplex PCR reads. The sample lists roughly 400,000 distinct CDR3 sequences; 15% to 17% were seen once. Sample: blood. These receptors were collected from a young woman with Graves' hyperthyroidism that later progressed to Graves' ophthalmopathy. Both conserved end residues are part of each CDR3. Fields, in order: D gene, clone size, V gene, J gene, CDR3 protein, CDR3 DNA. A D gene is named only where the DNA matches it firmly. For some rows the clone size is stated as once, few or many, or as a class when expanded; others skip it.

NA	NA	TRBV9	TRBJ1-6	CASSVEGEGPINSPLHF	TGTGCCAGCAGCGTAGAGGGTGAGGGACCGATCAATTCACCCCTCCACTTT
TRBD1	many	TRBV28	TRBJ2-7	CASSYGTGPERYF	TGTGCCAGCAGTTACGGGACAGGTCCGGAGCGGTACTTC
TRBD2	few	TRBV19	TRBJ2-7	CASSQGKYRVAALAGAVEQYF	TGTGCCAGTAGTCAGGGGAAATATCGGGTGGCCGCACTAGCGGGAGCTGTCGAGCAGTACTTC
NA	many	TRBV6-1	TRBJ2-7	CASSEARTGRTSSYEQYF	TGTGCCAGCAGTGAAGCCCGAACCGGACGGACGAGCTCCTACGAGCAGTACTTC
TRBD2	NA	TRBV4-2	TRBJ2-3	CASSQELAGGTDTQYF	TGTGCCAGCAGCCAAGAACTAGCGGGAGGAACAGATACGCAGTATTTT
TRBD1	few	TRBV15	TRBJ2-7	CATSSYRTGEIYEQYF	TGTGCCACCAGCAGCTACCGGACAGGGGAAATCTACGAGCAGTACTTC
TRBD1	few	TRBV2	TRBJ2-7	CASSRDRVHEQYF	TGTGCCAGCAGTCGGGACAGGGTCCACGAGCAGTACTTC
TRBD1	many	TRBV28	TRBJ1-2	CASRRIILRTGDGYTF	TGTGCCAGCAGACGAATCATCCTCCGGACAGGGGATGGCTACACCTTC
NA	many	TRBV7-2	TRBJ1-3	CASSLIGRTSGNTIYF	TGTGCCAGCAGCCTGATAGGACGGACCTCTGGAAACACCATATATTTT
TRBD1	many	TRBV12-3/TRBV12-4	TRBJ2-7	CASSLITGAFLSYEQYF	TGTGCCAGCAGTTTAATCACAGGGGCCTTTCTCTCCTACGAGCAGTACTTC
NA	many	TRBV2	TRBJ2-6	CASSDRSGANVLTF	TGTGCCAGCAGTGACCGTTCTGGGGCCAACGTCCTGACTTTC
TRBD1	NA	TRBV28	TRBJ2-7	CAIETGASYNEQYF	TGTGCCATCGAAACAGGGGCGTCCTACAATGAGCAGTACTTC
TRBD2	many	TRBV6-1	TRBJ2-7	CASRGTSYEQYF	TGTGCCAGCAGGGGGACTAGCTACGAGCAGTACTTC
TRBD1	many	TRBV28	TRBJ1-1	CASSLPDREAEAFF	TGTGCCAGCAGTTTGCCGGACAGGGAGGCTGAAGCTTTCTTT
NA	NA	TRBV11-2	TRBJ2-7	CASSVAWDSRFSSYNEQYF	TGTGCCAGCAGCGTAGCGTGGGACTCCCGTTTTAGCTCCTACAATGAGCAGTACTTC
NA	NA	TRBV4-1	TRBJ2-7	CASSQDSGPYEQYF	TGCGCCAGCAGCCAGGACAGCGGACCCTACGAGCAGTACTTC
NA	many	TRBV6-5	TRBJ2-7	CASSSSGPRISREQYF	TGTGCCAGCAGTTCATCAGGCCCCCGGATCTCTCGCGAGCAGTACTTC
NA	many	TRBV27	TRBJ1-5	CASGGGNQPQHF	TGTGCGAGCGGGGGGGGCAATCAGCCCCAGCATTTT
NA	NA	TRBV28	TRBJ2-5	CASSSPLGGAETQYF	TGTGCCAGCAGTTCCCCCCTCGGGGGCGCAGAGACCCAGTACTTC